The rows below give T cell receptor beta chains drawn from one sample of a study of cytomegalovirus exposure and HLA in healthy donors. Data came from immunoSEQ multiplex PCR; TCRdb stores just in-frame clones and leaves some out. The sample contains around 94,000 clones, roughly 80% of which appear only once. Sequenced material: PBMCs. These receptors came from a man aged 18 to 35 in good health and CMV-seronegative. The conserved cysteine and the conserved F or W are not part of the CDR3 here.

v_call	j_call	cdr3_aa
TRBV7-7	TRBJ2-5	ASSRDREETQY
TRBV4-1	TRBJ1-1	ASRPLGGRRAEAF
TRBV6-5	TRBJ2-3	ASRRTGTDTQY
TRBV15	TRBJ1-6	ATSRGGGAKNSPLH
TRBV6-5	TRBJ1-1	ASSYPGSTEAF
TRBV28	TRBJ2-7	ASSSAGGMVQY
TRBV29-1	TRBJ2-5	SVGGRRGEGLETQY
TRBV10-2	TRBJ2-7	ASRQTGRSSYEQY
TRBV6-1	TRBJ2-1	ASSEGGGVGGQF
TRBV27	TRBJ1-2	ASSRGYYGYT
TRBV18	TRBJ1-1	ASSPPWGTANTEAF
TRBV7-9	TRBJ2-3	ASSETGGRTDTQY
TRBV4-3	TRBJ2-7	ASSQDYGGYYEQY
TRBV7-3	TRBJ2-1	ASSPRELAGVGEQF
TRBV30	TRBJ1-2	AYYGGGLRGRYT
TRBV6-1	TRBJ1-2	ASSVGTGDGYT
TRBV11-2	TRBJ2-1	ASSLDLAAPRSSYNEQF
TRBV6-5	TRBJ1-2	ASSVTGNSHGYT
TRBV5-1	TRBJ2-1	ASSPPPRGLAGEYEQF
TRBV9	TRBJ1-3	ASSVAFEPGNTIY
TRBV5-4	TRBJ2-1	ASSLAIRASDEQF
TRBV5-8	TRBJ2-7	ASSPVWTGASYEQY
TRBV19	TRBJ2-7	ASSIGAYEQY
TRBV27	TRBJ2-7	ASSPTGGEQY
TRBV29-1	TRBJ2-5	SVRLAGFQETQY
TRBV2	TRBJ2-5	ASTLTIQETQY
TRBV29-1	TRBJ1-5	SVRDGGNQPQH
TRBV28	TRBJ1-5	ASRNQGGANQPQH
TRBV7-9	TRBJ2-7	ASSGSGDTNYEQY
TRBV5-4	TRBJ2-5	ASSGGNRPQETQY
TRBV15	TRBJ2-5	ATSRGGTVTGGTQY
TRBV27	TRBJ1-1	ASRPSGTGNTEAF
TRBV15	TRBJ2-1	ATSRARTSGSNEQF
TRBV6-1	TRBJ2-1	ASSEMAGAGNEQF
TRBV5-1	TRBJ2-2	ASSYLRDRVVTGELF
TRBV29-1	TRBJ1-2	SVRDRNNYSPNYGYT
TRBV9	TRBJ2-1	ASSVGLAGEHEQF
TRBV29-1	TRBJ1-4	SVPGTGLEKLF
TRBV6-1	TRBJ2-2	ASSARTSGFTGELF
TRBV6-1	TRBJ2-1	ASTYRGGREQF
TRBV2	TRBJ2-1	ATDRLAGDRNEQF
TRBV4-1	TRBJ2-7	ASSQVAASGPYEQY
TRBV27	TRBJ2-3	ASRSGTSGRGTDTQY
TRBV6-5	TRBJ1-2	ASSYRRSGESGYT
TRBV6-1	TRBJ2-1	ASSSGHRSYNEQF
TRBV7-7	TRBJ2-3	ASSLEGTDTQY
TRBV7-7	TRBJ2-1	ASSASGRADNEQF
TRBV27	TRBJ1-6	ASTPAGNSPLH
TRBV10-3	TRBJ2-6	AISGERQGSGGANVLT
TRBV6-6	TRBJ2-1	ASSYSGTSGNEQF
TRBV5-6	TRBJ2-1	ASSLGAGGVYNEQF
TRBV6-5	TRBJ1-2	ASSPTGANYYGYT
TRBV6-5	TRBJ1-5	ASSKDRGTEGPQH